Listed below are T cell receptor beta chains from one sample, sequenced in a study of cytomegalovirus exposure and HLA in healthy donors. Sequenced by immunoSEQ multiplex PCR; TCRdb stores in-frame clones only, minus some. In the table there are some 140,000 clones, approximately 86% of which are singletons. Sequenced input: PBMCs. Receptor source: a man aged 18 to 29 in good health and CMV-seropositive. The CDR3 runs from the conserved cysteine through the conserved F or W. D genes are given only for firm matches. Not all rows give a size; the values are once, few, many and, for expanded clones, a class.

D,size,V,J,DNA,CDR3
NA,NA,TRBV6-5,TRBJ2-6,TGTGCCAGCAGGATCGTCGCAGGAAGGGCCAACGTCCTGACTTTC,CASRIVAGRANVLTF
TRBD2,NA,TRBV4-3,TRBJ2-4,TGCGCCAGCAGCCAAGGGGTAGCGGGGGGGCGGAACATTCAGTACTTC,CASSQGVAGGRNIQYF
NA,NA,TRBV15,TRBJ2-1,TGTGCCACCGGGCAAGCCTACAATGAGCAGTTCTTC,CATGQAYNEQFF
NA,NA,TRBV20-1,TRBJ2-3,TGCAGTGCTAGCAACACAGATACGCAGTATTTT,CSASNTDTQYF
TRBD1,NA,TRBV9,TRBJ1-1,TGTGCCAGCAGCTCCGGACAGGGATTTAGCACTGAAGCTTTCTTT,CASSSGQGFSTEAFF
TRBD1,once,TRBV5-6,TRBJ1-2,TGTGCCAGCAGCTCCCGGACAGGGGGCAACTATGGCTACACCTTC,CASSSRTGGNYGYTF
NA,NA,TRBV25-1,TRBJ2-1,TGTGCCAGCAGTGAATACAGCAGCGGTGAGCAGTTCTTC,CASSEYSSGEQFF
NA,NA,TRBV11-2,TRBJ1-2,TGTGCCAGCAGCTTCGATGCCCGGAGGACTAACTATGGCTACACCTTC,CASSFDARRTNYGYTF
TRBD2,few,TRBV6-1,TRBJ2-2,TGTGCCAGCAGACTAGCGGCCACCGGGGAGCTGTTTTTT,CASRLAATGELFF
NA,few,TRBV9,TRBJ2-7,TGTGCCAGCAGCGTAGAGGGGGACTATCGGGAGCAGTACTTC,CASSVEGDYREQYF
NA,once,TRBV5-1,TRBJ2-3,TGCGCCAGCAGCTTACGTGGCAACACAGATACGCAGTATTTT,CASSLRGNTDTQYF
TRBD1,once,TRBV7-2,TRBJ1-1,TGTGCCAGCAGCCTCCCGGGACAGGGGGCGAACACTGAAGCTTTCTTT,CASSLPGQGANTEAFF
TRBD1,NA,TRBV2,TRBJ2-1,TGTGCCAGCAGTGAGGGACAGGGGCTGACGATGGGGCAGTTCTTC,CASSEGQGLTMGQFF
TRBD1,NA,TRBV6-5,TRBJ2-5,TGTGCCAGCAGACCAGGGGGCCCTCCGCAAGAGACCCAGTACTTC,CASRPGGPPQETQYF
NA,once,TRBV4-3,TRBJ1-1,TGCGCCAGCAGCCAAGAAACCAGGGAACCCTCCATGAACACTGAAGCTTTCTTT,CASSQETREPSMNTEAFF
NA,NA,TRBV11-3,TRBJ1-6,TGTGCCAGCAGCCGGGGGTTGAATTCACCCCTCCACTTT,CASSRGLNSPLHF
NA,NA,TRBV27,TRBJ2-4,TGTGCCAGCACCCGCGCCGCTGGAAACATTCAGTACTTC,CASTRAAGNIQYF
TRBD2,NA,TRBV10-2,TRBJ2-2,TGCGCCAGCTGGGCTAGCGGGGCGAACACCGGGGAGCTGTTTTTT,CASWASGANTGELFF
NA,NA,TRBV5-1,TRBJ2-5,TGCGCCAGCAGCTTGTCAGGGTCCAAACAAGAGACCCAGTACTTC,CASSLSGSKQETQYF
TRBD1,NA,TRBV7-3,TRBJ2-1,TGTGCCAGCAGCTCAGACAGGGGCAATGAGCAGTTCTTC,CASSSDRGNEQFF
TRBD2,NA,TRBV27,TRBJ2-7,TGTGCCAGCTCGAGCGGGAGATCGTACGAGCAGTACTTC,CASSSGRSYEQYF
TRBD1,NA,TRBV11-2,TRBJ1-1,TGTGCCAGCAGCTTCGGGGACAGGGGACCTATGAACACTGAAGCTTTCTTT,CASSFGDRGPMNTEAFF
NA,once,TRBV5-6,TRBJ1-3,TGTGCCAGCAGCTTGGTCGGGTGGAGCTCTGGAAACACCATATATTTT,CASSLVGWSSGNTIYF
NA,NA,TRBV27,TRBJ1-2,TGTGCCAGCAGTATCCGGGTCCAACCTAACTATGGCTACACCTTC,CASSIRVQPNYGYTF
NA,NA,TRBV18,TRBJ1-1,TGTGCCAGCTCACCAGGGCTGGGCACTGAAGCTTTCTTT,CASSPGLGTEAFF
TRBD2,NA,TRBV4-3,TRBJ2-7,TGCGCCAGCAGCCTGGGACTAGCGGCTTACGAGCAGTACTTC,CASSLGLAAYEQYF
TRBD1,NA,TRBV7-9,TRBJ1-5,TGTGCCAGCAGCTTCATCGGGACAGGGGGTTATCAGCCCCAGCATTTT,CASSFIGTGGYQPQHF
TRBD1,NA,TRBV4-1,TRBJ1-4,TGCGCCAGCAGCCGAACAGGGGCAACTAATGAAAAACTGTTTTTT,CASSRTGATNEKLFF
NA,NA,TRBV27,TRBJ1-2,TGTGCCAGCAGTTTCGGGTCTTCTGGCGGCTACACCTTC,CASSFGSSGGYTF
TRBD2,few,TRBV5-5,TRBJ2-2,TGTGCCAGCAGCTTGGAGGGAACTAGCGGGATGGAAAACACCGGGGAGCTGTTTTTT,CASSLEGTSGMENTGELFF
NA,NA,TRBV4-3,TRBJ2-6,TGCGCCAGCAGCCAAGTTGCGACACCTGGGGCCAACGTCCTGACTTTC,CASSQVATPGANVLTF
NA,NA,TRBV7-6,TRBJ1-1,TGTGCCAGCAGCTTAGCTAGGGGATCCACTGAAGCTTTCTTT,CASSLARGSTEAFF
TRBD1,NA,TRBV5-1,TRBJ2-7,TGCGCCAGCAGCTTGACGGGACAGGGGGACAACGAGCAGTACTTC,CASSLTGQGDNEQYF
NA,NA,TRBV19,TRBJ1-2,TGTGCCAGTAGTATAGATACAGGGAACTATGGCTACACCTTC,CASSIDTGNYGYTF
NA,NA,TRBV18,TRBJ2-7,TGTGCCAGCTCACCACGTTGGGGCCAGAGCTCCTACGAGCAGTACTTC,CASSPRWGQSSYEQYF
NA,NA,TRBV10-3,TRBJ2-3,TGTGCCATCAGTGAGTTTCCCCTACTAGCCGATACGCAGTATTTT,CAISEFPLLADTQYF
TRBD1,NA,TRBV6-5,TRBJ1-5,TGTGCCAGCAGCCTAAACAGGGGCGGGCAGCCCCAGCATTTT,CASSLNRGGQPQHF
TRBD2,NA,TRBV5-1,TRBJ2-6,TGCGCCAGCAGTGGGGGGGAGGCCAACGTCCTGACTTTC,CASSGGEANVLTF
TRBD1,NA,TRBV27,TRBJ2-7,TGTGCCAGCAGTCCACTCAGGGGGACCTCCTACGAGCAGTACTTC,CASSPLRGTSYEQYF
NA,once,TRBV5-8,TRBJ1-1,TGTGCCAGCAGCTGTTGGGATTCAGGGGTCCCGAACACTGAAGCTTTCTTT,CASSCWDSGVPNTEAFF
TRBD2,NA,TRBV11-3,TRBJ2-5,TGTGCCAGCAGCTTAGGCCTAGCGGGAGTTCGGGAGACCCAGTACTTC,CASSLGLAGVRETQYF
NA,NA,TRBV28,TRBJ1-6,TGTGCCAGCAGTCTCCAGGGGATTCGGGCACCCCTCCACTTT,CASSLQGIRAPLHF
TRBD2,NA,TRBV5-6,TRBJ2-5,TGTGCCAGCAGCTGGACTAGCGGCATACAAGAGACCCAGTACTTC,CASSWTSGIQETQYF
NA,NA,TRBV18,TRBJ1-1,TGTGCCAGCTCACCACCGGCGGGAAAGGCGAACACTGAAGCTTTCTTT,CASSPPAGKANTEAFF
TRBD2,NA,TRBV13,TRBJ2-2,TGTGCCAGCAGCTCCCTATATAGCGGGAGAGGAACCGGGGAGCTGTTTTTT,CASSSLYSGRGTGELFF
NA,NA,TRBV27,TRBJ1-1,TGTGCCAGCAGCGAAGGGGGGAGGGGCTTCAACACTGAAGCTTTCTTT,CASSEGGRGFNTEAFF
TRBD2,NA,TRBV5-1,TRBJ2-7,TGCGCCAGCAGCCAGGGGACTAGCGGGGTCGAGCAGTACTTC,CASSQGTSGVEQYF
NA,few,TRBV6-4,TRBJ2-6,TGTGCCAGCAGTGAGGAGGGCCACTCTGGGGCCAACGTCCTGACTTTC,CASSEEGHSGANVLTF
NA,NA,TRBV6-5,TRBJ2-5,TGTGCCAGCAGCATTAGCGGAAAAAGTCAAGAGACCCAGTACTTC,CASSISGKSQETQYF
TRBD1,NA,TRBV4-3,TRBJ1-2,TGCGCCAGCAGCCAAGTAGGGACAGGGGCCTATGGCTACACCTTC,CASSQVGTGAYGYTF
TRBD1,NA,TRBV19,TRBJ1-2,TGTGCCAGTAGTGCCACAGGGGGACCAGGGTATGGCTACACCTTC,CASSATGGPGYGYTF
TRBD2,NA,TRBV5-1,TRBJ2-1,TGCGCCAGCAGCCGGCGGCGGGAGATATCCTACAATGAGCAGTTCTTC,CASSRRREISYNEQFF